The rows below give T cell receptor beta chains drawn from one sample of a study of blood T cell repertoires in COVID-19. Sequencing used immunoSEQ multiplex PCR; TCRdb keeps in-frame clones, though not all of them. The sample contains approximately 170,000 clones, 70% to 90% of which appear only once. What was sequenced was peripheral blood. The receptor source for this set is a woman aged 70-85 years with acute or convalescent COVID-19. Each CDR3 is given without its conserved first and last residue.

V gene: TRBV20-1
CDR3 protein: SAIIDYEQY

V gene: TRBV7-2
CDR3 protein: ASSLYEGVGAGGYT

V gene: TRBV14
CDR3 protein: ASSQEMSRDRGWYAYNEQF

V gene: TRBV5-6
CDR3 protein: ASSLGQDNQPQH

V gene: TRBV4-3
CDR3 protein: ASSQDLLAGGHNEQF

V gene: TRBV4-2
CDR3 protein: ASSRPGGRGANVLT

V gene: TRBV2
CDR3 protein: ASPYLIRDRAYGYT

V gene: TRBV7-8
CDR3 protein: ASSLGVQGPYEQY

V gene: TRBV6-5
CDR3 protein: ASSYRGTYEQY

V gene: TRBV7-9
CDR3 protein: ASSLGSSGNTIY

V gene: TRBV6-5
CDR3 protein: ASSYGQNEAF

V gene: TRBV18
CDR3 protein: ASSPNPSGGVENIQY

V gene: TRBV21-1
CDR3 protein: AKGTGNSNQPQH

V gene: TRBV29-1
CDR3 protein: SVDKIRDYGYT